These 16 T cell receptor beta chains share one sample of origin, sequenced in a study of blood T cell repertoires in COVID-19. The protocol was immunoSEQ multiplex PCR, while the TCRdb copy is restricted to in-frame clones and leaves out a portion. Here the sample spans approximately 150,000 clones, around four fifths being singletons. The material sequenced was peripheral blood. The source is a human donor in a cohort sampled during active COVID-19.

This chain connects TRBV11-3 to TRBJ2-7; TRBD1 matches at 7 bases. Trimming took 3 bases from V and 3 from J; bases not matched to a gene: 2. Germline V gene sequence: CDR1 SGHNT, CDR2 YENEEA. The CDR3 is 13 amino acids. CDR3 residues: CASSLGTVYEQYF. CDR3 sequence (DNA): TGTGCCAGCAGCTTGGGGACAGTCTACGAGCAGTACTTC.

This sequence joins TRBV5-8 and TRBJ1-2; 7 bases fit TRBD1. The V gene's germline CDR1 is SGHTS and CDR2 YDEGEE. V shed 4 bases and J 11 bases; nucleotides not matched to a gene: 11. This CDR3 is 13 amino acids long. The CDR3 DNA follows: TGTGCCAGCAGCGTCGGGACAGCCGGATATTACACCTTC. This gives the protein CASSVGTAGYYTF.

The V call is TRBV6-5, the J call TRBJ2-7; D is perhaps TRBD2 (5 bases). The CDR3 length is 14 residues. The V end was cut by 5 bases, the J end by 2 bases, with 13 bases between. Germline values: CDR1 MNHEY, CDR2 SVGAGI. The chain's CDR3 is CASSQSAVPYEQYF. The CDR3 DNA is TGTGCCAGCAGTCAGTCAGCGGTACCCTACGAGCAGTACTTC.

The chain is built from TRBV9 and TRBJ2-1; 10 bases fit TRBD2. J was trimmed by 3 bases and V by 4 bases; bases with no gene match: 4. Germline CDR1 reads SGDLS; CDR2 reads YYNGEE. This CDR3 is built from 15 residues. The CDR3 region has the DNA TGTGCCAGCAGCCCGACTAGCGGGTACTACAATGAGCAGTTCTTC. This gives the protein CASSPTSGYYNEQFF.

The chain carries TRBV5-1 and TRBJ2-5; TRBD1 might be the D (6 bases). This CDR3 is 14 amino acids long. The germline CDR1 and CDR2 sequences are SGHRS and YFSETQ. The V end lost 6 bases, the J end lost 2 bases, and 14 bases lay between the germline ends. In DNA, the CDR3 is TGCGCCAGCACCGCAGGGGCCAGACAAGAGACCCAGTACTTC. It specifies CASTAGARQETQYF.

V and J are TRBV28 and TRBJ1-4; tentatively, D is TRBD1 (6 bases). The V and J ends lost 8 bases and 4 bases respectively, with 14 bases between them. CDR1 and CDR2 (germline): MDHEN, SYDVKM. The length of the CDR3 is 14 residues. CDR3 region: CASLGGAVNEKLFF. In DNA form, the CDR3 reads TGTGCCAGCCTGGGGGGGGCGGTTAATGAAAAACTGTTTTTT.

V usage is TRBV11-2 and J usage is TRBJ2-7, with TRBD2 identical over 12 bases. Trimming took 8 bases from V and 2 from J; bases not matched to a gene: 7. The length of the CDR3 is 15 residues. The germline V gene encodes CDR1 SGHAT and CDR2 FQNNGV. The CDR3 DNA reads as TGTGCCAGCCAGGGGCTAGCGGGAGGGCCCTACGAGCAGTACTTC. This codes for CASQGLAGGPYEQYF.

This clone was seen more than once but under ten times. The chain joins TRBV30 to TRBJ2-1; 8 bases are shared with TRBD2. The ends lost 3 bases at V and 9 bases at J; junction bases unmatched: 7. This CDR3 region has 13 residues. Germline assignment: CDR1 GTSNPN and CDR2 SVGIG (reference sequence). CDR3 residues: CAWSRGGRGEQFF. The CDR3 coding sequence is TGTGCCTGGAGCCGGGGGGGGCGAGGTGAGCAGTTCTTC.

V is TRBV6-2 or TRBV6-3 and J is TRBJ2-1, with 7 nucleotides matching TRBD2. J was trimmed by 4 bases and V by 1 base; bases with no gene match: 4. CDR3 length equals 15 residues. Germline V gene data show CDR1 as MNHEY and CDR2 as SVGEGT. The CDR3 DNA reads TGTGCCAGCAGTTACTTGGTAGCGGGTTACAATGAGCAGTTCTTC. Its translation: CASSYLVAGYNEQFF.

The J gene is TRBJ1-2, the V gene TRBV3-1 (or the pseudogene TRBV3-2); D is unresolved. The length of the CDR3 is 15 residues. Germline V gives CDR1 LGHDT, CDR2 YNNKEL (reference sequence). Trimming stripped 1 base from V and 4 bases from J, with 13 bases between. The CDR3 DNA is TGTGCCAGCAGCCAAGGTCTGACAAGCCTCTATGGCTACACCTTC. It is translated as CASSQGLTSLYGYTF.

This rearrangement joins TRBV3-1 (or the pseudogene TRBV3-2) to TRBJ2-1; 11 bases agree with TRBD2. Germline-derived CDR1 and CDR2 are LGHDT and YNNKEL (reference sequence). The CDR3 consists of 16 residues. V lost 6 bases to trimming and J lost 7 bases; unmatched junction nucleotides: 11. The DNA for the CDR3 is TGTGCCAGCAGTGGGGATAGCGGGAGGGCAAGAAATGAGCAGTTCTTC. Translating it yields CASSGDSGRARNEQFF.

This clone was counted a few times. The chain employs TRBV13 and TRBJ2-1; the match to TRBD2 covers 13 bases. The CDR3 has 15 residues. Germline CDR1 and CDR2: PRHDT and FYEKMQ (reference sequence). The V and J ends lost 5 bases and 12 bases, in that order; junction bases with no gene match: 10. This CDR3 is CASSPTSGRERGQFF. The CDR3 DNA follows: TGTGCCAGCAGCCCTACTAGCGGGAGGGAACGGGGGCAGTTCTTC. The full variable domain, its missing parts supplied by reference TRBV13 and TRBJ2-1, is AAGVIQSPRHLIKEKRETATLKCYPIPRHDTVYWYQQGPGQDPQFLISFYEKMQSDKGSIPDRFSAQQFSDYHSELNMSSLELGDSALYFCASSPTSGRERGQFFGPGTRLTVL.

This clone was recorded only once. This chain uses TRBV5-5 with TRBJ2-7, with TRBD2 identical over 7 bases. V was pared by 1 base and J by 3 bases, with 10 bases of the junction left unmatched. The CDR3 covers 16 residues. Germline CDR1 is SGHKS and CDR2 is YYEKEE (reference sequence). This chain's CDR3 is CASSLLLVGGSYEQYF. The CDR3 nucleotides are TGTGCCAGCAGCTTGCTCTTAGTAGGCGGGAGCTACGAGCAGTACTTC. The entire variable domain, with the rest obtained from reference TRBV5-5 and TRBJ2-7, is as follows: DAGVTQSPTHLIKTRGQQVTLRCSPISGHKSVSWYQQVLGQGPQFIFQYYEKEERGRGNFPDRFSARQFPNYSSELNVNALLLGDSALYLCASSLLLVGGSYEQYFGPGTRLTVT.

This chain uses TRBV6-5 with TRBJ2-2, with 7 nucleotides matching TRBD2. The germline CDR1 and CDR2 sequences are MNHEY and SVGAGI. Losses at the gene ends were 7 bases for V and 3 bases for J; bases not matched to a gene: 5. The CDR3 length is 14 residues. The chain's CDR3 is CASIILADTGELFF. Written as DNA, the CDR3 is TGTGCCAGCATAATTCTAGCGGACACCGGGGAGCTGTTTTTT.

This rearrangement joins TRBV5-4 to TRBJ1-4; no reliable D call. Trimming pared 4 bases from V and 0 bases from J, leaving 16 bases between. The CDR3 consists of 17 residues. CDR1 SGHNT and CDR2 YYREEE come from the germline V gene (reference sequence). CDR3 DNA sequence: TGTGCCAGCAGCCCCCGCGGTGGTCTTGCAACTAATGAAAAACTGTTTTTT. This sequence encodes CASSPRGGLATNEKLFF.

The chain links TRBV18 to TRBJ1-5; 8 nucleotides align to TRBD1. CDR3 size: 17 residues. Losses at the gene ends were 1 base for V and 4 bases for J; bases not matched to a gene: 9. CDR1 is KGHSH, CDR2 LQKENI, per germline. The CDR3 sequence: CASSPQIGTGDNQPQHF. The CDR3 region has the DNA TGTGCCAGCTCACCACAAATTGGGACAGGAGATAATCAGCCCCAGCATTTT.